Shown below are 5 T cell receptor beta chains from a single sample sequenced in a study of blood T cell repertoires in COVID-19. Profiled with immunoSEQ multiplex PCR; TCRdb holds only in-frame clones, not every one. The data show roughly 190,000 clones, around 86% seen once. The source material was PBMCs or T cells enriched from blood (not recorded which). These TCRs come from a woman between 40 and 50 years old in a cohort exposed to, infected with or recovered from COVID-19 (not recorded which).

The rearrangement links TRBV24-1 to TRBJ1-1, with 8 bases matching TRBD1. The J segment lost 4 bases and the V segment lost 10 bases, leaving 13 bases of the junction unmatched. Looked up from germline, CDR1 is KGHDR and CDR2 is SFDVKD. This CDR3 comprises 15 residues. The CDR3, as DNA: TGTGCCACACCGGGCCAGGGGGCTTGGGGCACTGAAGCTTTCTTT. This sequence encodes CATPGQGAWGTEAFF.

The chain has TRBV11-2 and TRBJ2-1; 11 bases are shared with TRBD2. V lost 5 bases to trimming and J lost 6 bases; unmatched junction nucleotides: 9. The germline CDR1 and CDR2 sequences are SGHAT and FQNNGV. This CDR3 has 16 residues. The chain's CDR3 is CASSRISGRASNEQFF. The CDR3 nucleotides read TGTGCCAGCAGCCGAATTAGCGGGAGGGCCAGCAATGAGCAGTTCTTC.

This chain's CDR3 is CASSIRAAGHYYGYTF. Written as DNA, the CDR3 is TGTGCCAGTAGTATTCGGGCGGCAGGACACTATTATGGCTACACCTTC. The chain employs TRBV19 and TRBJ1-2; perhaps TRBD1 as D (5 bases). The length of the CDR3 is 16 residues. The germline V gene has CDR1 LNHDA and CDR2 SQIVND (reference sequence). The V and J ends lost 3 bases and 5 bases respectively, with 19 bases between them.

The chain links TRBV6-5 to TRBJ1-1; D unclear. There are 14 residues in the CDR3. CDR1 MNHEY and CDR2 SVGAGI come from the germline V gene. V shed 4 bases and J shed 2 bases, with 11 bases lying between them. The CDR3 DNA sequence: TGTGCCAGCAGTTTATTCCAGGATAACACTGAAGCTTTCTTT. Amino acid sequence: CASSLFQDNTEAFF.

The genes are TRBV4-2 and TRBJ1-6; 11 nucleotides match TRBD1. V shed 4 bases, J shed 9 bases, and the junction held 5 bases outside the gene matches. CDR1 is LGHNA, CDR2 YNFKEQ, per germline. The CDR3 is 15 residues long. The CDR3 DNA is TGTGCCAGCAGCCTTGGACAGGGGGCGACTTCACCCCTCCACTTT. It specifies CASSLGQGATSPLHF.